The 29 T cell receptor beta chains listed next were all sequenced from one sample in a study of cytomegalovirus exposure and HLA in healthy donors. PCR was performed using 60 Vbeta and 13 Jbeta primers. Generated by immunoSEQ multiplex PCR, the TCRdb table keeps only in-frame clones and is missing some. Among tens of thousands of clones listed, 60% to 80% were seen once. Sample: PBMCs. Receptors were obtained from a man aged 40-50 years in good health and CMV-seronegative.

The rearrangement joins TRBV7-9 to TRBJ1-1; D unclear. Germline lookup yields CDR1 SEHNR and CDR2 FQNEAQ (reference sequence). The CDR3 totals 14 residues. V was trimmed by 0 bases and J by 0 bases, leaving 5 bases between them. CDR3 amino acids: CASSLASLNTEAFF. The CDR3 region has the DNA TGTGCCAGCAGCTTAGCTTCTTTGAACACTGAAGCTTTCTTT.

The chain carries TRBV5-8 and TRBJ1-2; perhaps TRBD1 as D (6 bases). V was trimmed by 2 bases and J by 4 bases, leaving 9 bases between them. CDR3 size: 13 residues. Germline V lookup: CDR1 SGHTS, CDR2 YDEGEE. The CDR3 sequence is CASSFKGGYGYTF. CDR3 bases: TGTGCCAGCAGCTTTAAAGGGGGCTATGGCTACACCTTC.

The chain joins TRBV9 to TRBJ1-1, with TRBD1 matching over 7 bases. Germline lookup yields CDR1 SGDLS and CDR2 YYNGEE. This CDR3 contains 14 residues. V gave up 4 bases and J gave up 4 bases; unmatched junction bases: 7. The chain's CDR3 is CASSTTGVGTEAFF. CDR3 DNA sequence: TGTGCCAGCAGCACAACAGGGGTGGGCACTGAAGCTTTCTTT. Together with reference TRBV9 and TRBJ1-1, the CDR3 gives the full variable domain: DSGVTQTPKHLITATGQRVTLRCSPRSGDLSVYWYQQSLDQGLQFLIQYYNGEERAKGNILERFSAQQFPDLHSELNLSSLELGDSALYFCASSTTGVGTEAFFGQGTRLTVV.

J is TRBJ2-7 and V is TRBV29-1; 10 bases align to TRBD1. Trimming cost V 8 bases and J 3 bases; bases outside gene matches: 7. The CDR3 has 13 amino acids. The germline V gene encodes CDR1 SQVTM and CDR2 ANQGSEA. CDR3: CSFGTGDHYEQYF. Here the CDR3 DNA reads TGCAGCTTCGGGACAGGGGACCACTACGAGCAGTACTTC.

V gene TRBV13 combines with J gene TRBJ2-7, with D tentatively TRBD1 (6 bases). The CDR3 spans 15 residues. The ends were cut back, 4 bases at V and 0 bases at J, with 13 bases in the middle. In germline, CDR1 is PRHDT, CDR2 FYEKMQ (reference sequence). The CDR3 reads CASSWGRGGSYEQYF. The CDR3 nucleotides read TGTGCCAGCAGCTGGGGCCGAGGGGGCTCCTACGAGCAGTACTTC.

This rearrangement joins TRBV10-3 to TRBJ2-5, with a tentative D call TRBD2 (5 bases). Germline loops: CDR1 ENHRY, CDR2 SYGVKD. Trimming took 0 bases from V and 0 from J, leaving 11 bases between them. The CDR3 covers 16 residues. This chain's CDR3 is CAISESIARNQETQYF. CDR3 DNA: TGTGCCATCAGTGAGTCAATAGCGAGAAACCAAGAGACCCAGTACTTC.

This clone was seen ten or more times. V gene TRBV19 combines with J gene TRBJ1-5, with TRBD1 matching over 7 bases. The CDR3 covers 15 residues. Germline values: CDR1 LNHDA, CDR2 SQIVND (reference sequence). The V segment lost 8 bases and the J segment 1 base; nucleotides outside the gene matches: 8. The CDR3 loop reads CASLRAGGSNQPQHF. CDR3 nucleotides: TGTGCCAGTTTGCGGGCAGGGGGGAGCAATCAGCCCCAGCATTTT.

This clone is labeled as medium-sized. J is TRBJ1-4 and V is TRBV9; no clear D. CDR3 size: 12 residues. Trimming cost V 3 bases and J 6 bases, with 6 bases left between them. CDR1 is SGDLS and CDR2 is YYNGEE in the germline V gene. The CDR3 here is CASSGGDEKLFF. The CDR3 coding sequence is TGTGCCAGCAGCGGAGGAGATGAAAAACTGTTTTTT.

This clone was recorded a few times. The rearrangement uses TRBV7-8 and TRBJ1-2, with TRBD1 as a possible D gene (5 bases). Trimming shortened V by 5 bases and J by 2 bases, and 15 bases separated the two germline ends. The germline CDR1 and CDR2 sequences are SGHVS and FQNEAQ. The CDR3 length is 15 residues. The CDR3 here is CASSPGSGVNYGYTF. In DNA, the CDR3 is TGTGCCAGCAGCCCTGGTTCGGGGGTGAACTATGGCTACACCTTC.

This clone was seen only a few times. The chain couples TRBV7-9 to TRBJ1-4; no definite D call. V gave up 1 base and J gave up 6 bases, with 9 bases separating them. Germline loops: CDR1 SEHNR, CDR2 FQNEAQ (reference sequence). The CDR3 runs to 14 residues. CDR3 sequence: CASSLDDYDEKLFF. The CDR3 bases are TGTGCCAGCAGCTTAGATGACTACGATGAAAAACTGTTTTTT.

CDR3 DNA: TGTGCCAGCAGTGAATATCGGGGGGACCCCTACGAGCAGTACTTC. Residues: CASSEYRGDPYEQYF. The rearrangement joins TRBV25-1 to TRBJ2-7; 7 nucleotides agree with TRBD2. The V and J ends lost 0 bases and 2 bases, in that order; junction bases with no gene match: 4. Germline CDR1 reads MGHDK; CDR2 reads SYGVNS. This CDR3 comprises 15 residues.

The genes are TRBV19 and TRBJ1-2, with a weak D call TRBD1 (6 bases). Germline V gives CDR1 LNHDA, CDR2 SQIVND (reference sequence). The ends were cut back, 5 bases at V and 3 bases at J, with 22 bases in the middle. The CDR3 runs to 17 residues. The DNA for the CDR3 is TGTGCCAGTAGTGAAGAAGCGGGACAAATATTTTACTATGGCTACACCTTC. This translates into CASSEEAGQIFYYGYTF.

The chain recombines TRBV27 with TRBJ2-7, with a tentative D call TRBD1 (6 bases). Germline CDR1 MNHEY, CDR2 SMNVEV (reference sequence). V lost 2 bases to trimming and J lost 2 bases, with 16 bases between them. This CDR3 is 16 amino acids long. DNA of the CDR3: TGTGCCAGCAGTTTAACCCGACAGGTCCCTGCCTACGAGCAGTACTTC. It specifies CASSLTRQVPAYEQYF.

This clone turned up a few times. The chain is built from TRBV9 and TRBJ2-7; maybe TRBD1 (7 bases). This CDR3 has 15 residues. With 0 bases removed from V and 3 bases from J, the gap between germline ends came to 13 bases. CDR1 SGDLS and CDR2 YYNGEE come from the germline V gene. Here the CDR3 DNA reads TGTGCCAGCAGCGTAGGGGCAGGGGGGCTCTACGAGCAGTACTTC. It codes for CASSVGAGGLYEQYF.

The V gene is TRBV13, the J gene TRBJ1-1; D not resolved. From germline, CDR1 is PRHDT and CDR2 FYEKMQ (reference sequence). This CDR3 has 13 residues. The ends were cut back, 0 bases at V and 6 bases at J, with 8 bases in the middle. The CDR3: CASSLGWQSEAFF. CDR3 coding DNA: TGTGCCAGCAGCTTAGGCTGGCAGTCTGAAGCTTTCTTT.

The chain joins TRBV27 to TRBJ1-1; 11 nucleotides align to TRBD1. The germline CDR1 and CDR2 sequences are MNHEY and SMNVEV (reference sequence). This CDR3 has 15 amino acids. The trim removed 4 bases at V and 5 bases at J, leaving 6 bases unmatched. CDR3 bases: TGTGCCAGCAGTTACGGACAGGGGGCCAGAACTGAAGCTTTCTTT. Encoded protein: CASSYGQGARTEAFF.

This chain links TRBV7-9 with TRBJ2-7; D might be TRBD2 (6 bases). Germline CDR1 is SEHNR and CDR2 is FQNEAQ (reference sequence). Trimming removed 1 base from V and 5 bases from J, with 12 bases in between. This CDR3 has 14 residues. The CDR3 DNA reads TGTGCCAGCAGCTTAGTGGGGGAGGATCACGAGCAGTACTTC. Amino acids: CASSLVGEDHEQYF.

This rearrangement joins TRBV9 to TRBJ2-1, with a weak D call TRBD1 (6 bases). This CDR3 is built from 16 residues. The germline gives CDR1 SGDLS, CDR2 YYNGEE. Trimming removed 4 bases from V and 6 bases from J, with 20 bases in between. The CDR3 loop reads CASSPSDRSIGNEQFF. The CDR3 DNA sequence: TGTGCCAGCAGCCCTTCGGACAGATCAATCGGCAATGAGCAGTTCTTC.

This chain links TRBV5-4 with TRBJ1-2; 9 positions agree with TRBD1. The CDR3 runs 15 residues. V was pared by 1 base and J by 4 bases, with 5 bases of the junction left unmatched. Germline assignment: CDR1 SGHNT and CDR2 YYREEE (reference sequence). Written as DNA, the CDR3 is TGTGCCAGCAGCTTGATGGCGGACAGGGGCTATGGCTACACCTTC. This codes for CASSLMADRGYGYTF.

The V and J genes are TRBV28 and TRBJ1-1; a weak D match, TRBD1 (5 bases). The length of the CDR3 is 13 residues. Germline CDR1 reads MDHEN; CDR2 reads SYDVKM. V was clipped by 7 bases and J by 2 bases, with 11 bases between them. The chain's CDR3 is CASTQGINTEAFF. The CDR3, as DNA: TGTGCCAGCACCCAGGGTATCAACACTGAAGCTTTCTTT.

The rearrangement joins TRBV5-1 to TRBJ2-2, with a possible D match to TRBD2 (6 bases). Germline CDR1 reads SGHRS; CDR2 reads YFSETQ. The CDR3 length is 15 residues. The V gene lost 1 base and the J gene lost 7 bases, with 14 bases spanning the gap. This chain's CDR3 is CASSLSTSYHGELFF. The CDR3 coding sequence is TGCGCCAGCAGCTTGTCCACTAGCTATCACGGGGAGCTGTTTTTT.

This clone was detected many times. The J gene is TRBJ2-7, the V gene TRBV19; D is perhaps TRBD2 (6 bases). The V end was cut by 5 bases, the J end by 6 bases, with 17 bases between. CDR3 length equals 14 residues. Germline V gene data show CDR1 as LNHDA and CDR2 as SQIVND (reference sequence). In DNA, the CDR3 is TGTGCCAGTAGTGTAAGTCTGACAGCGGGCGAGCAGTACTTC. Protein sequence: CASSVSLTAGEQYF.

The gene calls are TRBV30 and TRBJ1-5; maybe TRBD1 (5 bases). The CDR3 runs to 14 residues. CDR1 and CDR2 from the germline V gene are GTSNPN and SVGIG (reference sequence). V was trimmed by 2 bases and J by 2 bases, leaving 10 bases between them. The CDR3 loop is CAWSRGRGNQPQHF. For the CDR3, the DNA is TGTGCCTGGAGTCGGGGGAGGGGCAATCAGCCCCAGCATTTT.

This clone was observed a handful of times. V gene TRBV5-1 combines with J gene TRBJ2-7; 7 bases are a match to TRBD2. V was pared by 3 bases and J by 2 bases, with 5 bases of the junction left unmatched. Germline-derived CDR1 and CDR2 are SGHRS and YFSETQ. The CDR3 loop spans 14 amino acids. The chain's CDR3 is CASSSSGYAYEQYF. CDR3 bases: TGCGCCAGCAGCTCTAGCGGATATGCCTACGAGCAGTACTTC.

The chain employs TRBV10-1 and TRBJ1-1; D remains ambiguous. The germline V gene encodes CDR1 WNHNN and CDR2 SYGVQD (reference sequence). The CDR3 consists of 14 residues. Trimming shortened V by 3 bases and J by 10 bases, and 18 bases separated the two germline ends. CDR3 nucleotides: TGCGCCAGCAGTGACAGGTATAGGAACGATGGAGCTTTCTTT. Translated, it gives CASSDRYRNDGAFF.

The chain couples TRBV2 to TRBJ2-7, with 10 bases lining up with TRBD2. CDR3 length equals 15 residues. CDR1 and CDR2 from the germline V gene are SNHLY and FYNNEI. The V gene end was trimmed by 8 bases and the J gene end by 3 bases; junction bases not matched to a gene: 10. The CDR3: CASQSSPSGGYEQYF. Here the CDR3 DNA reads TGTGCCAGCCAATCATCCCCTAGCGGGGGCTACGAGCAGTACTTC. The full variable domain, its missing parts supplied by reference TRBV2 and TRBJ2-7, is EPEVTQTPSHQVTQMGQEVILRCVPISNHLYFYWYRQILGQKVEFLVSFYNNEISEKSEIFDDQFSVERPDGSNFTLKIRSTKLEDSAMYFCASQSSPSGGYEQYFGPGTRLTVT.

This clone has only a few counts. The chain uses TRBV28 and TRBJ2-7, with D possibly being TRBD2 (5 bases). Germline V gene lookup returns CDR1 MDHEN and CDR2 SYDVKM. Trimming took off 6 bases at V and 5 bases at J, with 17 bases between the two ends. This CDR3 comprises 14 residues. The CDR3 spells CASSSGRITDEQYF. The CDR3 DNA follows: TGTGCCAGCAGCAGCGGACGGATCACGGACGAGCAGTACTTC. Supplemented by reference TRBV28 and TRBJ2-7, the full variable domain reads DVKVTQSSRYLVKRTGEKVFLECVQDMDHENMFWYRQDPGLGLRLIYFSYDVKMKEKGDIPEGYSVSREKKERFSLILESASTNQTSMYLCASSSGRITDEQYFGPGTRLTVT.

This clone was counted once. The V gene is TRBV29-1, the J gene TRBJ2-7; 10 bases line up with TRBD1. Losses at the gene ends were 1 base for V and 2 bases for J; bases not matched to a gene: 2. The germline gives CDR1 SQVTM, CDR2 ANQGSEA. The CDR3 has 14 residues. DNA for the CDR3: TGCAGCGTTGAAGGGGGACAGGGGCCCTACGAGCAGTACTTC. It specifies CSVEGGQGPYEQYF.

This clone was found a few times. The chain combines TRBV18 with TRBJ2-3; 10 bases align to TRBD2. Germline V lookup: CDR1 KGHSH, CDR2 LQKENI. Trimming took 0 bases from V and 5 from J; bases not matched to a gene: 5. There are 16 residues in the CDR3. Here the CDR3 DNA reads TGTGCCAGCTCACCACCTAGCGGGGGGTCTGGAGATACGCAGTATTTT. Its protein is CASSPPSGGSGDTQYF.